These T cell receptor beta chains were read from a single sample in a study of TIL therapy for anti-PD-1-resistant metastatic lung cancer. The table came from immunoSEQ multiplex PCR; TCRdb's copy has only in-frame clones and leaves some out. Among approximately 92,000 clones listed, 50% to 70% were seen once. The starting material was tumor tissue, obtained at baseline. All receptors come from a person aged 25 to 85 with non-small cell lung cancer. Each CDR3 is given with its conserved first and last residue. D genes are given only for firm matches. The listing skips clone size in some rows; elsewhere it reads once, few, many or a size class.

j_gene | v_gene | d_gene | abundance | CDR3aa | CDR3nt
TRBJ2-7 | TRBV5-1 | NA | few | CASSKQGGFSYEQYF | TGCGCCAGCAGCAAGCAGGGGGGATTTTCCTACGAGCAGTACTTC
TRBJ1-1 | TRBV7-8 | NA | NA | CASSSRTENTEAFF | TGTGCCAGCAGCTCTAGGACGGAGAACACTGAAGCTTTCTTT
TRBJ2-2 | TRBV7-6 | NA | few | CASSFGGPNTGELFF | TGTGCCAGCAGCTTCGGTGGACCGAACACCGGGGAGCTGTTTTTT
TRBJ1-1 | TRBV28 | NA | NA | CASNVNTEAFF | TGTGCCAGCAACGTTAACACTGAAGCTTTCTTT
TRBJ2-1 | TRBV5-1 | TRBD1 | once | CASSIRGQAYNEQFF | TGCGCCAGCAGCATAAGGGGACAGGCTTACAATGAGCAGTTCTTC
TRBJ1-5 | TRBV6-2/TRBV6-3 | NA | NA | CASSYGYSNQPQHF | TGTGCCAGCAGTTACGGGTATAGCAATCAGCCCCAGCATTTT
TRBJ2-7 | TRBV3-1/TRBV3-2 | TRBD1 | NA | CASSHRGTDEQYF | TGTGCCAGCAGCCACAGAGGGACAGATGAGCAGTACTTC
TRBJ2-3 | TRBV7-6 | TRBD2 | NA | CASSLEGSGGADTQYF | TGTGCCAGCAGCTTAGAGGGTAGCGGGGGGGCAGATACGCAGTATTTT
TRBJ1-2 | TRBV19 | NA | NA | CASSIKTTANYGYTF | TGTGCCAGTAGTATTAAAACGACAGCAAACTATGGCTACACCTTC
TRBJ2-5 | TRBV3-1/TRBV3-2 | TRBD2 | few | CASSRGLAGGGQETQYF | TGTGCCAGCAGCCGTGGACTAGCGGGAGGTGGGCAAGAGACCCAGTACTTC
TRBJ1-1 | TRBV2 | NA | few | CASSEAVLPGEAFF | TGTGCCAGCAGTGAAGCGGTCCTTCCCGGTGAAGCTTTCTTT
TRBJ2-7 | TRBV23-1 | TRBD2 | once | CASSQSTETAGDFTYEQYF | TGCGCCAGCAGTCAATCGACTGAGACCGCGGGGGACTTCACCTACGAGCAGTACTTC
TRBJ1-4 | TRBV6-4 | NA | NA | CASCLGPGTNEKLFF | TGTGCCAGCTGTTTGGGGCCTGGGACTAATGAAAAACTGTTTTTT
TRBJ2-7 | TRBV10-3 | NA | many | CAISRTEDYEQYF | TGTGCCATCAGCAGGACAGAAGACTACGAGCAGTACTTC
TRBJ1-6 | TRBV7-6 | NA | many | CASSLGTGRVNSPLHF | TGTGCCAGCAGCTTAGGAACAGGGAGAGTTAATTCACCCCTCCACTTT
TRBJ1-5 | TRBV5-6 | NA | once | CASNLRFSNQPQHF | TGTGCCAGCAACCTTAGGTTTAGCAATCAGCCCCAGCATTTT
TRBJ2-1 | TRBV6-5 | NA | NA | CASGHRALSYNEQFF | TGTGCCAGCGGGCACAGGGCCCTCTCTTACAATGAGCAGTTCTTC
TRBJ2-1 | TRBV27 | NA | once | CASSPRRDFLYNEQFF | TGTGCCAGCAGTCCCCGGAGGGATTTTCTTTACAATGAGCAGTTCTTC
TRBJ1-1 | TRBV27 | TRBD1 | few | CASRLTGGVTEAFF | TGTGCCAGCAGATTAACAGGGGGAGTCACTGAAGCTTTCTTT
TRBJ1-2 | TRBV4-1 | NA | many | CASSQAMGRAIVSGYTF | TGCGCCAGCAGCCAAGCGATGGGCAGGGCAATCGTATCTGGCTACACCTTC
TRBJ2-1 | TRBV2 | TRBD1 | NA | CASSDSRGNNNEQFF | TGTGCCAGCAGTGACTCCAGGGGGAATAACAATGAGCAGTTCTTC
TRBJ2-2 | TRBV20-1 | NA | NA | CSASKVGSGELFF | TGCAGTGCTAGTAAGGTGGGGTCCGGGGAGCTGTTTTTT
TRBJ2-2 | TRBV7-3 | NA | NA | CASSLNVGLNTGELFF | TGTGCCAGCAGCTTAAACGTAGGGCTGAACACCGGGGAGCTGTTTTTT
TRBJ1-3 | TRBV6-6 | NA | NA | CASHLSGGGNTIYF | TGTGCCAGCCACCTCTCGGGGGGAGGAAACACCATATATTTT
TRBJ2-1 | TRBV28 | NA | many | CASSLEGPDNEQFF | TGTGCCAGCAGTTTAGAGGGTCCGGACAATGAGCAGTTCTTC
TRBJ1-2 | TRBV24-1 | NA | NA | CATSDRQDPNYGYTF | TGTGCCACCAGTGATCGACAGGACCCTAACTATGGCTACACCTTC
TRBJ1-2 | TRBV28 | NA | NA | CASSPPDPNYGYTF | TGTGCCAGCAGTCCCCCGGACCCGAACTATGGCTACACCTTC
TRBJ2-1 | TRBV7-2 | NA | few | CASTPPGIAAGEQFF | TGTGCCAGCACCCCGCCAGGCATAGCGGCGGGGGAGCAGTTCTTC
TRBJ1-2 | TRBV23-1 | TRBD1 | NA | CASRPCETGDFNYGYTF | TGCGCCAGCAGACCATGTGAGACAGGGGACTTTAACTATGGCTACACCTTC
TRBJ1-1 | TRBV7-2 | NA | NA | CASSLIWETEAFF | TGTGCCAGCAGCTTAATCTGGGAAACTGAAGCTTTCTTT
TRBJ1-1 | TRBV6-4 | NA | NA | CASSDGAGNEAFF | TGTGCCAGCAGTGACGGAGCAGGGAATGAAGCTTTCTTT
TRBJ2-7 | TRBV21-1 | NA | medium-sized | CASSIFYSGYEQYF | TGTGCCAGCAGCATTTTTTACTCAGGGTACGAGCAGTACTTC